A single T cell receptor beta chain is shown here with its context. The data stem from a study of T cells in localized non-small cell lung cancer. Generated by immunoSEQ multiplex PCR, the TCRdb table keeps only in-frame clones and is missing some. Here the sample spans fewer than 40,000 clones, about nine tenths being singletons. This specimen was peripheral blood mononuclear cells, taken before any cancer treatment. The TCR comes from a man aged 35 to 69 with stage III lung adenocarcinoma.

The CDR3 sequence: CASSPGTGDNSPLHF. CDR3 in DNA: TGCGCCAGCAGCCCCGGGACAGGAGATAATTCACCCCTCCACTTT. The rearrangement links TRBV5-1 to TRBJ1-6; 8 nucleotides match TRBD1. The CDR3 extends over 15 amino acids. The V gene's germline CDR1 is SGHRS and CDR2 YFSETQ. Losses at the gene ends were 4 bases for V and 5 bases for J; bases not matched to a gene: 5.